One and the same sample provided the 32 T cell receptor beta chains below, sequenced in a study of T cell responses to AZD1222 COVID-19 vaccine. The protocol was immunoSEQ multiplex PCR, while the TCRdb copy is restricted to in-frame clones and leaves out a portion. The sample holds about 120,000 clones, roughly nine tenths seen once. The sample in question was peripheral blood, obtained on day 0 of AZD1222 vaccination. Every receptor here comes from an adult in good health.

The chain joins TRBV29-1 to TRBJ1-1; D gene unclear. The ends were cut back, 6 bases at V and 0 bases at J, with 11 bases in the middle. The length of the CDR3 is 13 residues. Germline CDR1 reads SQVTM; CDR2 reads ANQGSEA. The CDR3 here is CSVAGRLNTEAFF. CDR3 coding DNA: TGCAGCGTAGCCGGACGGTTGAACACTGAAGCTTTCTTT.

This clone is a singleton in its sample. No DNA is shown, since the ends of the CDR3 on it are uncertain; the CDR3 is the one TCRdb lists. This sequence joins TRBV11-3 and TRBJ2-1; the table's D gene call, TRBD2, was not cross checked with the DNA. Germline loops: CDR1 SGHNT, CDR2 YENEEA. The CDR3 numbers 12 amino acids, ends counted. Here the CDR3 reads CASSVGGGSVFF.

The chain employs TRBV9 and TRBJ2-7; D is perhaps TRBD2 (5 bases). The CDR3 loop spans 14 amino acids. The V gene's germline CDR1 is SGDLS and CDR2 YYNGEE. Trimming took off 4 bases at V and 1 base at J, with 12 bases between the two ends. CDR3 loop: CASSSGSGSYEQYF. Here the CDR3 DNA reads TGTGCCAGCAGCTCTGGGTCGGGGTCCTACGAGCAGTACTTC.

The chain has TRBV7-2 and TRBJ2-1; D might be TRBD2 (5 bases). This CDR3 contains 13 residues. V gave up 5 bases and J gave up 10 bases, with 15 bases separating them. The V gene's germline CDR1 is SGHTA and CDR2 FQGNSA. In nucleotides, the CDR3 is TGTGCCAGCAGCCCAGAGAGACGGAGGGAGCAGTTCTTC. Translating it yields CASSPERRREQFF. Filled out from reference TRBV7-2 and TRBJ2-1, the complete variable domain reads GAGVSQSPSNKVTEKGKDVELRCDPISGHTALYWYRQSLGQGLEFLIYFQGNSAPDKSGLPSDRFSAERTGGSVSTLTIQRTQQEDSAVYLCASSPERRREQFFGPGTRLTVL.

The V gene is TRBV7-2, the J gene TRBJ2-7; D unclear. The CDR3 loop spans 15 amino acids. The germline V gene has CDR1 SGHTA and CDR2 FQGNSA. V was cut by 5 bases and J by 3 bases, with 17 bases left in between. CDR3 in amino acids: CASSRIPVGSYEQYF. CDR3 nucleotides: TGTGCCAGCAGCCGGATCCCGGTAGGAAGCTACGAGCAGTACTTC.

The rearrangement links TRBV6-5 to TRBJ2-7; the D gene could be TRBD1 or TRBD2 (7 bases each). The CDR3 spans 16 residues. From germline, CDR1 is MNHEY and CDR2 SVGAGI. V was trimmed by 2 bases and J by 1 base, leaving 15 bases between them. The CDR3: CASSYPQGGGSYEQYF. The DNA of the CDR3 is TGTGCCAGCAGTTACCCCCAGGGGGGGGGATCCTACGAGCAGTACTTC.

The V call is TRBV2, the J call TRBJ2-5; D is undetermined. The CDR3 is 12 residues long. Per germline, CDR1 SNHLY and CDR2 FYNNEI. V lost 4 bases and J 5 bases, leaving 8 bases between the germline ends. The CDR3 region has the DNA TGTGCCAGCAGTGTTGGGCAGGAGACCCAGTACTTC. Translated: CASSVGQETQYF.

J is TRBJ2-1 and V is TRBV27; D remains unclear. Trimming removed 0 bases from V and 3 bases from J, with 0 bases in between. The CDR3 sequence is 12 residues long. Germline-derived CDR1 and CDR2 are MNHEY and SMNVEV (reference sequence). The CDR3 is CASSLSYNEQFF. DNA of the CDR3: TGTGCCAGCAGTTTATCCTACAATGAGCAGTTCTTC.

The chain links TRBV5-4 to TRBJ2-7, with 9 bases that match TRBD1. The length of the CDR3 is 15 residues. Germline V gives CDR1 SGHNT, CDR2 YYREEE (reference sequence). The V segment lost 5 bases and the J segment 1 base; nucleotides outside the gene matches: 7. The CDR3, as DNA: TGTGCCAGCAGTTTCGGGACAGGGATTTCCTACGAGCAGTACTTC. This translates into CASSFGTGISYEQYF.

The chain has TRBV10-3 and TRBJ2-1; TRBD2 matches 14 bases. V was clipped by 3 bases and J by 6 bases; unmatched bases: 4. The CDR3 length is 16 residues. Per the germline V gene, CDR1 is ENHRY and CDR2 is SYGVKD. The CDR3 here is CAISDMTSGRGNEQFF. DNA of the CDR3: TGTGCCATCAGTGATATGACTAGCGGGAGGGGCAATGAGCAGTTCTTC.

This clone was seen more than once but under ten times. The CDR3 DNA reads TGTGCCAGCAGCCAACGGAAACTAGCGGTAGAGAAGGGATTCGGAGATACGCAGTATTTT. As protein: CASSQRKLAVEKGFGDTQYF. This sequence joins TRBV4-2 and TRBJ2-3; 8 bases are a match to TRBD2. CDR1 is LGHNA, CDR2 YNFKEQ, per germline. V lost 2 bases to trimming and J lost 5 bases; unmatched junction nucleotides: 21. The CDR3 loop spans 20 amino acids.

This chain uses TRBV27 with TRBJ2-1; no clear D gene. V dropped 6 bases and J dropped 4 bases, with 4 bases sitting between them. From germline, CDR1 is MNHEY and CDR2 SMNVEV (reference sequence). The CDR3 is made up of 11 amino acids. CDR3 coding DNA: TGTGCCAGCAGAGTTTACAATGAGCAGTTCTTC. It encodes CASRVYNEQFF.

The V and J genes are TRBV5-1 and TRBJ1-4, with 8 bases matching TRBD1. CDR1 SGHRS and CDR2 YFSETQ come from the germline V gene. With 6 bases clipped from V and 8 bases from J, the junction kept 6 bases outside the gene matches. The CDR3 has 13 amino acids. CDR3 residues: CASKETGVEKLFF. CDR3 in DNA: TGCGCCAGCAAGGAGACAGGGGTGGAAAAACTGTTTTTT.

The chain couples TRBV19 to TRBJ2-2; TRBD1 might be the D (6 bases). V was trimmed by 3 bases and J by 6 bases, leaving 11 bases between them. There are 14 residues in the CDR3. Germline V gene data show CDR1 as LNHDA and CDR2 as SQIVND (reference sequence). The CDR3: CASSILQGPGELFF. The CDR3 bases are TGTGCCAGTAGTATCCTACAGGGCCCCGGGGAGCTGTTTTTT.

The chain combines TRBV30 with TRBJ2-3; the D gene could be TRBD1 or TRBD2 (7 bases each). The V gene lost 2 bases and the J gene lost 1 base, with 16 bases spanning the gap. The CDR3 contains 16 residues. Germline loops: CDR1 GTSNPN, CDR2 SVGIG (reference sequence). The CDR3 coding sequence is TGTGCCTGGAGTTGGCAGGGGGGGACTGGCACAGATACGCAGTATTTT. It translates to CAWSWQGGTGTDTQYF.

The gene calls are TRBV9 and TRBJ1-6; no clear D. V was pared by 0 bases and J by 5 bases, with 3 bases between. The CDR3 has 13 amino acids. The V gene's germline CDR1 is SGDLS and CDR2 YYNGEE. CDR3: CASSVGNNSPLHF. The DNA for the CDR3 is TGTGCCAGCAGCGTAGGTAATAATTCACCCCTCCACTTT.

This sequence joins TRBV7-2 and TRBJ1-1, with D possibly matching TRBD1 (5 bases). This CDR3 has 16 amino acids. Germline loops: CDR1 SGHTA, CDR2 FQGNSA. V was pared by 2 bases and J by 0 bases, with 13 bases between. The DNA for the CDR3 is TGTGCCAGCAGCTTAAATTCGGCGGGGGTGAACACTGAAGCTTTCTTT. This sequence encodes CASSLNSAGVNTEAFF.

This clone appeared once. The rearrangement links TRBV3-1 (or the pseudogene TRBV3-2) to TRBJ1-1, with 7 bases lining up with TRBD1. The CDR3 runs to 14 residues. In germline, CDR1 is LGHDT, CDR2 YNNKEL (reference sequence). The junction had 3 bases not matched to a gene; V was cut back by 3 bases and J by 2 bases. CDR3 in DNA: TGTGCCAGCAGCCACCACAGGGGCAACACTGAAGCTTTCTTT. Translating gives CASSHHRGNTEAFF.

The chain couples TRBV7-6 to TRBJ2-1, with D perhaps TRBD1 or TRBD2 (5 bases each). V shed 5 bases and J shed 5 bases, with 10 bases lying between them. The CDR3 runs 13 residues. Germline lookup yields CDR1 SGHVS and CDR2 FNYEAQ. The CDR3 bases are TGTGCCAGCAGCAGTGGGGGAAACAATGAGCAGTTCTTC. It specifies CASSSGGNNEQFF.

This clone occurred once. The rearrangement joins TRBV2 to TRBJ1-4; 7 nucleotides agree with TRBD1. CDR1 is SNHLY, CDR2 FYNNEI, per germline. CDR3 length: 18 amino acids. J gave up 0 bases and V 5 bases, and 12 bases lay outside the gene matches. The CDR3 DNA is TGTGCCAGCAGTCCTAACCCTATGGACAGGTCAACTAATGAAAAACTGTTTTTT. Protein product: CASSPNPMDRSTNEKLFF.

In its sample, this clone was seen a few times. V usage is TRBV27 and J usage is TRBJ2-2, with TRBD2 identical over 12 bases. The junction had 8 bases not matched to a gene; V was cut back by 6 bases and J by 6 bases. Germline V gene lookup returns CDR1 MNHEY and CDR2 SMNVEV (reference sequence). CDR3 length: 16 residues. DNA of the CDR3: TGTGCCAGCAGACTCGTCCGGACTAGCGGGGCCGGGGAGCTGTTTTTT. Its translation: CASRLVRTSGAGELFF.

CDR3 in DNA: TGTGCCAGCAGCCAAACGACAGGGTTCTCTGGAAACACCATATATTTT. Translating gives CASSQTTGFSGNTIYF. The chain uses TRBV7-9 and TRBJ1-3; 7 bases map to TRBD1. The CDR3 has 16 residues. V dropped 5 bases and J dropped 0; count of bases not matched to a gene: 7. The germline V gene encodes CDR1 SEHNR and CDR2 FQNEAQ (reference sequence). The full variable domain, with the rest looked up from reference TRBV7-9 and TRBJ1-3, is DTGVSQNPRHKITKRGQNVTFRCDPISEHNRLYWYRQTLGQGPEFLTYFQNEAQLEKSRLLSDRFSAERPKGSFSTLEIQRTEQGDSAMYLCASSQTTGFSGNTIYFGEGSWLTVV.

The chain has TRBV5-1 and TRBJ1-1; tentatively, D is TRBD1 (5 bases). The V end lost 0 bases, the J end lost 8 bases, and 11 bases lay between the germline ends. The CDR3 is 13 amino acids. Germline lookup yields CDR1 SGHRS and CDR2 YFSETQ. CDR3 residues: CASSLGDSGEAFF. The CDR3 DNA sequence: TGCGCCAGCAGCTTGGGTGACAGTGGAGAAGCTTTCTTT.

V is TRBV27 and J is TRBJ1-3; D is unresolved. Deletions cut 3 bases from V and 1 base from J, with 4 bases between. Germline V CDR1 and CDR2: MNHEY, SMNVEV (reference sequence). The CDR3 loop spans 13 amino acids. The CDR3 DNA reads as TGTGCCAGCAGTTTGACGTCTGGAAACACCATATATTTT. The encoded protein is CASSLTSGNTIYF.

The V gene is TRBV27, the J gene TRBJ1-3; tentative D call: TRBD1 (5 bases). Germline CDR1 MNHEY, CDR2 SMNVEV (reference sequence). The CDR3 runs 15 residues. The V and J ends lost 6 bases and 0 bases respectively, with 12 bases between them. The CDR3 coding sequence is TGTGCCAGCAGCTTGACAGCCTTCTCTGGAAACACCATATATTTT. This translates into CASSLTAFSGNTIYF.

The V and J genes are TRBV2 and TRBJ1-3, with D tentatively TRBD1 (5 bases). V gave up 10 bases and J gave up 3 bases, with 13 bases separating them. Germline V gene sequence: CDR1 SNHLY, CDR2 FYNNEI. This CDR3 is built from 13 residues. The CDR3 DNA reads TGTGCCACAACCCCAGACAGTGGAAACACCATATATTTT. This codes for CATTPDSGNTIYF.

The CDR3 is CASSQVTSGDHNEQFF. CDR3 coding DNA: TGTGCCAGCAGCCAAGTAACAAGCGGAGACCACAATGAGCAGTTCTTC. The chain has TRBV3-1 (or the pseudogene TRBV3-2) and TRBJ2-1; tentative D call: TRBD2 (5 bases). The V end lost 1 base, the J end lost 5 bases, and 15 bases lay between the germline ends. CDR3 size: 16 residues. Germline V lookup: CDR1 LGHDT, CDR2 YNNKEL (reference sequence).

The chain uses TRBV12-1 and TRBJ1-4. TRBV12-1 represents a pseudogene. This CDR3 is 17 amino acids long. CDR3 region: CASSPRGGRPTNEKLFF. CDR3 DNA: TGTGCCAGCAGCCCCCGGGGAGGGCGCCCAACTAATGAAAAACTGTTTTTT.

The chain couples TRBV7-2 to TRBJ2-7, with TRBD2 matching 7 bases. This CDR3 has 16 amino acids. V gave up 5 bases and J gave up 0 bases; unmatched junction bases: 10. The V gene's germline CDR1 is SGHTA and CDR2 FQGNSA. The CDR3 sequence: CASSLTGGFGSYEQYF. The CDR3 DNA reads TGTGCCAGCAGCCTCACGGGGGGATTTGGCTCCTACGAGCAGTACTTC.

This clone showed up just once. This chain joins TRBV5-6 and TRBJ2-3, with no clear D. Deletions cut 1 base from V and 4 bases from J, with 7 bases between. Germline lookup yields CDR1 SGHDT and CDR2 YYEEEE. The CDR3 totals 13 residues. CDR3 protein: CASSLRNPDTQYF. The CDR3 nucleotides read TGTGCCAGCAGCTTGAGGAACCCAGATACGCAGTATTTT.

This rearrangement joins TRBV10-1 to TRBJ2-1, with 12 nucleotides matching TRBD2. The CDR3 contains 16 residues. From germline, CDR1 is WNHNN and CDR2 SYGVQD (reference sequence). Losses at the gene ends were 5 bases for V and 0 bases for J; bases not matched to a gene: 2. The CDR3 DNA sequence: TGCGCCAGCAGTTCGACTAGCGGGAGCTCCTACAATGAGCAGTTCTTC. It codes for CASSSTSGSSYNEQFF.

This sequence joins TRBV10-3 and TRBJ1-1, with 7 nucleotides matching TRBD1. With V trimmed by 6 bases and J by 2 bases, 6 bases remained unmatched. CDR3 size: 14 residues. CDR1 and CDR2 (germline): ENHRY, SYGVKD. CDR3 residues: CAIRSDRANTEAFF. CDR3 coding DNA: TGTGCCATCAGGTCCGACAGGGCCAACACTGAAGCTTTCTTT.